This is a list of T cell receptor beta chains from one sample in a study of Ad26.COV2.S vaccination and SARS-CoV-2 variants. Clones were sequenced by immunoSEQ multiplex PCR, and TCRdb holds only the in-frame ones, with some missing. The sample lists under 550,000 clones, roughly 90% occurring once. The sample here was peripheral blood, taken in a trial of Ad26.COV2.S vaccine versus placebo. Receptors were obtained from a person aged 18-65 years who received the Ad26.COV2.S COVID-19 vaccine or a placebo. Each CDR3 is given with its conserved first and last residue. D genes are given only for firm matches. Only some rows state a clone size, as once, few, many or a class for expanded clones.

D gene,clone size,CDR3 length,J gene,V gene,CDR3 DNA,CDR3 protein
-,-,12,TRBJ2-1,TRBV19,TGTGCCAGTAGTATAGGGGGGAGTGAGCAGTTCTTC,CASSIGGSEQFF
-,-,16,TRBJ2-3,TRBV4-2,TGTGCCAGCAGCCAAGTGGGCAGGAGGTTGGAAGATACGCAGTATTTT,CASSQVGRRLEDTQYF
-,-,13,TRBJ1-5,TRBV30,TGTGCCTGGAGGAGTGGGTCCAATCAGCCCCAGCATTTT,CAWRSGSNQPQHF
-,many,14,TRBJ1-1,TRBV29-1,TGCAGCGCCGACAGTTTCTTATCTATGTCTGAAGCTTTCTTT,CSADSFLSMSEAFF
-,-,16,TRBJ1-2,TRBV7-9,TGTGCCAGCAGCTTAGGGGGCCATAATATTAACTATGGCTACACCTTC,CASSLGGHNINYGYTF
-,once,14,TRBJ2-7,TRBV19,TGTGCCACCAGTATGGCAGGGAGCTCCTACGAGCAGTACTTC,CATSMAGSSYEQYF
-,-,16,TRBJ1-4,TRBV5-8,TGTGCCAGCAGCTCGAGAACCGGGACACGGAATGAAAAACTGTTTTTT,CASSSRTGTRNEKLFF
-,-,13,TRBJ2-1,TRBV19,TGTGCCAGTAGTCAGGGATCCTACAATGAGCAGTTCTTC,CASSQGSYNEQFF
-,-,15,TRBJ1-2,TRBV11-2,TGTGCCAGCAGCCAGGAGGGCGGGGGACCCTATGGCTACACCTTC,CASSQEGGGPYGYTF
-,-,15,TRBJ2-5,TRBV28,TGTGCCAGCAGTTCCGTCAGACATATCCAAGAGACCCAGTACTTC,CASSSVRHIQETQYF
-,-,18,TRBJ2-5,TRBV19,TGTGCCAGTAGCCGACTGGGGCTCGCTGGAGACACCGGGGAGACCCAGTACTTC,CASSRLGLAGDTGETQYF
-,-,18,TRBJ1-3,TRBV28,TGTGCCAGCAGTAGTTTATGGGACATACAAGACTCTGGAAACACCATATATTTT,CASSSLWDIQDSGNTIYF
-,-,14,TRBJ2-5,TRBV10-1,TGCGCCAGCAGTTCACAGGGTAATCGGGAGACCCAGTACTTC,CASSSQGNRETQYF
-,-,16,TRBJ2-1,TRBV12-5,TGTGCTAGTGGTTTCGACACGGGACACTTATCGAATGAGCAGTTCTTC,CASGFDTGHLSNEQFF
TRBD1,-,14,TRBJ2-7,TRBV15,TGTGCCACCAGCAGCGGACAGGGCAGTTACGAGCAGTACTTC,CATSSGQGSYEQYF
-,-,13,TRBJ2-1,TRBV7-9,TGTGCCAGCAGCTTCACGGATACGAATGAGCAGTTCTTC,CASSFTDTNEQFF
-,once,13,TRBJ2-5,TRBV6-5,TGTGCCATTGGAGCATCGGGTTCTGAGACCCAGTACTTC,CAIGASGSETQYF
-,-,14,TRBJ2-3,TRBV19,TGTGCCAGTAGAGGTAGGGGGAGCACAGATACGCAGTATTTT,CASRGRGSTDTQYF
-,-,14,TRBJ1-2,TRBV9,TGTGCCAGCAGCGTAGGTGAGACAGGCTATGGCTACACCTTC,CASSVGETGYGYTF
-,-,13,TRBJ1-2,TRBV10-1,TGCGCCAGCAGTGTCGGGGACAACTATGGCTACACCTTC,CASSVGDNYGYTF
-,-,15,TRBJ2-2,TRBV11-1,TGTGCCAGCAGTCCAGACATCTCGAACACCGGGGAGCTGTTTTTT,CASSPDISNTGELFF
-,-,14,TRBJ2-2,TRBV7-8,TGTGCCAGCAGCTTCGGAGGGTGGACCCGGGAGCTGTTTTTT,CASSFGGWTRELFF
-,-,16,TRBJ2-4,TRBV18,TGTGCCAGCTCACAGCAGGACATCCTAGCCAAAAACATTCAGTACTTC,CASSQQDILAKNIQYF
TRBD2,-,16,TRBJ2-1,TRBV11-2,TGTGCCAGCAGCCTCCTAGCGGGGGGGGTCTACAATGAGCAGTTCTTC,CASSLLAGGVYNEQFF
-,few,17,TRBJ1-5,TRBV7-3,TGTGCCGGGTTTGGATCCGACAGCAAGGTTGGCAATCAGCCCCAGCATTTT,CAGFGSDSKVGNQPQHF
-,-,14,TRBJ2-5,TRBV6-2/TRBV6-3,TGTGCCAGCAGTTACGCGACTCGGGGGGAGACCCAGTACTTC,CASSYATRGETQYF
TRBD2,-,15,TRBJ2-5,TRBV19,TGTGCCAGTACCCTAACGGCGGGAGGTCAAGAGACCCAGTACTTC,CASTLTAGGQETQYF
-,-,16,TRBJ1-1,TRBV11-1,TGTGCCAGCAGCCGCGTCCCAAGACTCGGGGGGACTGAAGCTTTCTTT,CASSRVPRLGGTEAFF
-,-,17,TRBJ2-5,TRBV23-1,TGCGCCAGCAGTCACCGGCCGGACAAGGGAATCGTAGAGACCCAGTACTTC,CASSHRPDKGIVETQYF
-,-,12,TRBJ2-7,TRBV14,TGTGCCAGCAGCCAAGGTGACTACGAGCAGTACTTC,CASSQGDYEQYF
TRBD1,-,16,TRBJ2-5,TRBV5-1,TGCGCCAGCAGCTCAAAGGTGGGACAGCGAAAAGAGACCCAGTACTTC,CASSSKVGQRKETQYF
-,-,13,TRBJ1-1,TRBV7-3,TGTGCCAGCAGCTTACCGGGGAACACTGAAGCTTTCTTT,CASSLPGNTEAFF
-,once,14,TRBJ2-6,TRBV30,TGTGCCTGGGGGGAGTGGGCTGGGGCCAACGTCCTGACTTTC,CAWGEWAGANVLTF
-,-,13,TRBJ1-4,TRBV27,TGTGCCAGCAGTTGGTCGGGGGGCGAAAAACTGTTTTTT,CASSWSGGEKLFF
-,-,13,TRBJ1-2,TRBV7-9,TGTGCCAGCAGCTTAGGGTCGGACTATGGCTACACCTTC,CASSLGSDYGYTF
-,-,13,TRBJ1-1,TRBV29-1,TGCAGCGTTGAAGGCCATCGGGACACTGAAGCTTTCTTT,CSVEGHRDTEAFF
-,-,13,TRBJ2-5,TRBV5-1,TGCGCCAGCAGCTATACGTCCCAAGAGACCCAGTACTTC,CASSYTSQETQYF
TRBD1,-,17,TRBJ1-5,TRBV5-5,TGTGCCAGCAGCCCGGGACAGGGGGTGATTAGCAATCAGCCCCAGCATTTT,CASSPGQGVISNQPQHF
-,-,15,TRBJ1-5,TRBV4-1,TGCGCCAGCAGCCAAGACGGTTTGGGGAATCAGCCCCAGCATTTT,CASSQDGLGNQPQHF
-,-,12,TRBJ1-2,TRBV20-1,TGCAGTGCTAGTACCGGGGTCTATGGCTACACCTTC,CSASTGVYGYTF
-,few,13,TRBJ1-6,TRBV7-6,TGTGCCAGCAGCTCATCCGGAGGCTCACCCCTCCACTTT,CASSSSGGSPLHF
-,-,16,TRBJ2-6,TRBV11-2,TGTGCCAGCAGCCACTATGATAACTCTGGGGCCAACGTCCTGACTTTC,CASSHYDNSGANVLTF
-,-,16,TRBJ2-5,TRBV27,TGTGCCAGCAGTATGAGACCAGCCCCGTGGCAAGAGACCCAGTACTTC,CASSMRPAPWQETQYF
-,-,14,TRBJ2-7,TRBV4-1,TGCGCCAGCTCACTGGGATCTAGCTCCTACGAGCAGTACTTC,CASSLGSSSYEQYF
-,-,13,TRBJ2-1,TRBV12-3/TRBV12-4,TGTGCCAGCAGTTTGGGCAGCAACAATGAGCAGTTCTTC,CASSLGSNNEQFF
-,-,19,TRBJ2-6,TRBV29-1,TGCAGCGTTGTCCTGGTGGACAGAAGCTTTTACGCTGGGGCCAACGTCCTGACTTTC,CSVVLVDRSFYAGANVLTF
-,-,17,TRBJ2-2,TRBV5-5,TGTGCCAGCAGCTTCGGGGGTTGGGGGCAACACACCGGGGAGCTGTTTTTT,CASSFGGWGQHTGELFF
-,-,15,TRBJ2-1,TRBV5-4,TGTGCCAGCAGCTTGGGTAAGGAGGATTACAATGAGCAGTTCTTC,CASSLGKEDYNEQFF
TRBD1,-,17,TRBJ1-1,TRBV5-6,TGTGCCAGCAGCTTGTCGGGACAGGGGTTATTGAACACTGAAGCTTTCTTT,CASSLSGQGLLNTEAFF
-,-,15,TRBJ1-3,TRBV7-9,TGTGCCAGCAGCTTAGGCGCCAACTCTGGAAACACCATATATTTT,CASSLGANSGNTIYF